The clone carrying this T cell receptor beta chain was detected ten times or more. TCRdb independently ran MiXCR on the 5' RACE reads; one entry per CDR3 protein. The sample records 250,000 to 350,000 distinct CDR3 sequences, roughly a fifth being singletons. The CDR3 spans 14 residues. The germline V gene encodes CDR1 LGHNA and CDR2 YSLEER. V was pared by 3 bases and J by 4 bases, with 4 bases of the junction left unmatched. This sample stems from a study of T-cell memory formation after mild COVID-19. V is TRBV4-3 and J is TRBJ2-7; 9 bases are shared with TRBD2. Sequenced: PBMCs or a T cell subset sorted from them (not recorded which). This TCR derives from a man between 18 and 29 years old who had mild COVID-19 (a few samples of this study predate the infection). Cell type and time point are not known. CDR3: CASSQRTSAYEQYF. DNA of the CDR3: TGCGCCAGCAGCCAGAGGACTAGCGCATACGAGCAGTACTTC.